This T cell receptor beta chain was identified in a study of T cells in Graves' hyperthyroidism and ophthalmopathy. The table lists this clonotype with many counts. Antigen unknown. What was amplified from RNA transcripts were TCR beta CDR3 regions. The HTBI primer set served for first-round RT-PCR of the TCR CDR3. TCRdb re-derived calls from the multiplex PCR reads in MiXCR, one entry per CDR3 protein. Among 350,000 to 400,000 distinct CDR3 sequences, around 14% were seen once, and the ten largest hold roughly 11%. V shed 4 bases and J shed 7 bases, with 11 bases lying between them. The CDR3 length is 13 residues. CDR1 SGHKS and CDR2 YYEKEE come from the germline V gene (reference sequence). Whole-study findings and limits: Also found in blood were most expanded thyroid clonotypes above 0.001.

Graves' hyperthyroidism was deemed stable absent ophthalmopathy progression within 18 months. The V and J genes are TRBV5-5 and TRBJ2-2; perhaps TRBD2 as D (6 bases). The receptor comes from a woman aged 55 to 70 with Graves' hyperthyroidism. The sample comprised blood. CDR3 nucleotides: TGTGCCAGCAGCCCCCTCGGGAGCGGGGAGCTGTTTTTT. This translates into CASSPLGSGELFF.